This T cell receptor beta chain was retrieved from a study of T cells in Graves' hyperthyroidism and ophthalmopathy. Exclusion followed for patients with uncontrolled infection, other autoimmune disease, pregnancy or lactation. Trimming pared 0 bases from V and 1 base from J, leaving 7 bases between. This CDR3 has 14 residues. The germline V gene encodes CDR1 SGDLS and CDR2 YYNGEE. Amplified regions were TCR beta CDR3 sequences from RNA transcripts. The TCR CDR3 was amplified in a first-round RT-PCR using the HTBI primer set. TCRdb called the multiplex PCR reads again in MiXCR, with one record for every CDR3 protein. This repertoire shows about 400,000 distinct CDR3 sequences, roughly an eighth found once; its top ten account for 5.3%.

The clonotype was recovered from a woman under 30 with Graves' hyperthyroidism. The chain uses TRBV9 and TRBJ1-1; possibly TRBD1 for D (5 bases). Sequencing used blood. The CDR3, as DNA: TGTGCCAGCAGCGTAGCGGGGCAGAACACTGAAGCTTTCTTT. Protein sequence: CASSVAGQNTEAFF.